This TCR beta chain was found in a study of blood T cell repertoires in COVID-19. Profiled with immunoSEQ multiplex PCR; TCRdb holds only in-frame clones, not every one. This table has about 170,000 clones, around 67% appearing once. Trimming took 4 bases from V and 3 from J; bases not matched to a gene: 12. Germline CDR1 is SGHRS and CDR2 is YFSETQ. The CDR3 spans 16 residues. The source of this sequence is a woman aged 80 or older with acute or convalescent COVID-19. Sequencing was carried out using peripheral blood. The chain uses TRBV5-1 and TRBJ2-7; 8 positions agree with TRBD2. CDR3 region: CASSPPTSGEVYEQYF. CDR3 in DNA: TGCGCCAGCAGCCCACCTACTAGCGGTGAAGTCTACGAGCAGTACTTC. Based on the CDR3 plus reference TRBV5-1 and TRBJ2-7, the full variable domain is KAGVTQTPRYLIKTRGQQVTLSCSPISGHRSVSWYQQTPGQGLQFLFEYFSETQRNKGNFPGRFSGRQFSNSRSEMNVSTLELGDSALYLCASSPPTSGEVYEQYFGPGTRLTVT.